A selection of T cell receptor beta chains follows, all from one sample in a study of identical twins. One entry per CDR3 protein, called by TCRdb with MiXCR from the 5' RACE reads. This table has 240,000 or so distinct CDR3 sequences, 10% to 15% appearing once. The data also belong to a second study, concerning yellow fever vaccine responses in identical twins.

Sequencing was performed on memory (CD45RO+) T cells sorted from blood. The receptors here all came from a young woman in good health. CDR3s include the opening cysteine and the closing phenylalanine or tryptophan.

J gene | V gene | CDR3 protein
TRBJ2-2 | TRBV18 | CASSPPGIHPGELFF
TRBJ2-3 | TRBV28 | CASQVGGSDTQYF
TRBJ2-7 | TRBV7-2 | CAGPRGPSYEQYF
TRBJ2-1 | TRBV6-1 | CASRRRDTYNEQFF
TRBJ2-3 | TRBV10-3 | CAIRREGTDTQYF
TRBJ2-3 | TRBV4-1 | CASSLIPPSLTQYF
TRBJ2-2 | TRBV7-3 | CASRAGGRNTGELFF
TRBJ1-2 | TRBV7-2 | CASSPHSYGYTF
TRBJ2-5 | TRBV12-3/TRBV12-4 | CASSLRTGVKETQYF
TRBJ2-1 | TRBV3-1 | CASSQGAGTYNEQFF
TRBJ2-1 | TRBV12-3/TRBV12-4 | CASTDSFSGTRVLNEQFF
TRBJ2-7 | TRBV11-2 | CASSLVRGASYEQYF
TRBJ2-3 | TRBV3-1 | CASSLFLAGVTATDTQYF
TRBJ2-7 | TRBV7-2 | CASSLGTDLRDEQYF
TRBJ1-1 | TRBV5-5 | CASSLWVEAFF
TRBJ1-5 | TRBV12-3/TRBV12-4 | CASSPGTWNQPQHF
TRBJ1-6 | TRBV6-1 | CASSAGQTNSPLHF
TRBJ2-3 | TRBV5-1 | CASSLHGQGPSTDTQYF
TRBJ2-3 | TRBV12-3/TRBV12-4 | CASSPRLEGATDTQYF
TRBJ2-3 | TRBV5-6 | CASSLKGVGTDTQYF
TRBJ1-1 | TRBV5-1 | CASSKASGGVYEAFF
TRBJ2-3 | TRBV11-1 | CASSFLLGWNRGTSTDTQYF
TRBJ2-1 | TRBV2 | CASSVGQGYNEQFF
TRBJ1-2 | TRBV3-1 | CASSPAFGTYGYTF
TRBJ1-6 | TRBV5-6 | CASSLGQGDISPLHF
TRBJ2-1 | TRBV19 | CASSPPAGLNEQFF
TRBJ1-6 | TRBV6-1 | CASSRDRYNSPLHF
TRBJ1-2 | TRBV7-2 | CASSEVLNYGYTF
TRBJ1-1 | TRBV7-2 | CASSQQWGTEAFF
TRBJ2-7 | TRBV20-1 | CSAMSVRAGEQYF
TRBJ2-3 | TRBV12-3/TRBV12-4 | CASRALAGASDGTQYF
TRBJ1-2 | TRBV29-1 | CSVDEAGGYTF
TRBJ1-2 | TRBV5-1 | CASSLEGEPGYTF
TRBJ2-7 | TRBV28 | CASSPTRGQYF
TRBJ2-5 | TRBV7-6 | CASSLMRRETQYF
TRBJ2-7 | TRBV18 | CASSPQQGPNYEQYF
TRBJ2-2 | TRBV20-1 | CSARGTSGRSGELFF
TRBJ2-5 | TRBV7-8 | CASTLVETQYF
TRBJ2-7 | TRBV20-1 | CSATGGSSYEQYF
TRBJ1-1 | TRBV2 | CATGLVNTEAFF
TRBJ2-2 | TRBV5-6 | CASSFQGKTGELFF
TRBJ2-7 | TRBV3-1 | CASSKPGTSGTYEQYF
TRBJ2-7 | TRBV12-3/TRBV12-4 | CASSLGNRLEQYF